The clone carrying this T cell receptor beta chain came up many times. The entry originates in a study of T cells in Graves' hyperthyroidism and ophthalmopathy. CDR3 size: 13 residues. With 3 bases removed from V and 1 base from J, the gap between germline ends came to 6 bases. Germline V gene sequence: CDR1 SGHAT, CDR2 FQNNGV. A Clinical Activity Score of at least 3, a NOSPECS grade of at least 4 and a duration under 3 months were recorded in the ophthalmopathy patients. TCR beta CDR3 regions were amplified from RNA. First-round RT-PCR targeting the TCR CDR3 was performed with the HTBI primer set. TCRdb ran MiXCR on the multiplex PCR reads and lists one entry per CDR3 protein. The sample records hundreds of thousands of distinct CDR3 sequences, about 14% being singletons.

The chain uses TRBV11-2 and TRBJ1-1; D is ambiguous. This TCR was sampled from a woman between 40 and 55 years old with Graves' ophthalmopathy. The source material was blood. CDR3 protein: CASSFIRNTEAFF. The CDR3 coding sequence is TGTGCCAGCAGCTTTATCCGGAACACTGAAGCTTTCTTT.